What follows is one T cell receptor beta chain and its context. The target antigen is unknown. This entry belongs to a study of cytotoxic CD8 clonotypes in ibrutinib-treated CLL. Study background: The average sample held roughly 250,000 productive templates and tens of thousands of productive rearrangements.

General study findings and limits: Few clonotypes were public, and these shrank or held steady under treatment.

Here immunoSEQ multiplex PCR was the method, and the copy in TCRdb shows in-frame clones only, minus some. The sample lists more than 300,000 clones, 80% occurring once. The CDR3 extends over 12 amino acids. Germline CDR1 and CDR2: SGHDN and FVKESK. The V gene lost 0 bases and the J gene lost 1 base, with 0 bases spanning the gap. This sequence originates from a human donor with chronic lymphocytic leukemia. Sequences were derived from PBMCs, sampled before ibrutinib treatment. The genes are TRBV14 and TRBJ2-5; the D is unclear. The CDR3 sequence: CASSQDQETQYF. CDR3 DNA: TGTGCCAGCAGCCAAGACCAAGAGACCCAGTACTTC.